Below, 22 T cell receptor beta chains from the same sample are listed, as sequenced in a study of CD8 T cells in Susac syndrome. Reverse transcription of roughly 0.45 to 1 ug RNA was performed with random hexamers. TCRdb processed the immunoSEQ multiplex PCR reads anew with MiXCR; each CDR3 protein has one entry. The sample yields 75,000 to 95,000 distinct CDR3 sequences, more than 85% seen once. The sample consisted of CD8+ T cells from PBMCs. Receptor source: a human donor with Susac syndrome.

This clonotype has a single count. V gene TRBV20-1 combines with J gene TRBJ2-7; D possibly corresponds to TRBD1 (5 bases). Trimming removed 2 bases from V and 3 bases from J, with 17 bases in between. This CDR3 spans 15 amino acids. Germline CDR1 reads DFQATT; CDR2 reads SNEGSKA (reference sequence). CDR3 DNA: TGCAGTGCTAGATCCCCACAGGCCCGGAGCTACGAGCAGTACTTC. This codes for CSARSPQARSYEQYF.

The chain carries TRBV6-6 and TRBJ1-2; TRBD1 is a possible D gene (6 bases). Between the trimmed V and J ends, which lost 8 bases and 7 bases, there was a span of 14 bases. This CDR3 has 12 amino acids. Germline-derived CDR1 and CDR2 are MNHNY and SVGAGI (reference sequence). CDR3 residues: CASGGAGGGYTF. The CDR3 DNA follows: TGTGCCAGCGGGGGGGCCGGCGGTGGCTACACCTTC.

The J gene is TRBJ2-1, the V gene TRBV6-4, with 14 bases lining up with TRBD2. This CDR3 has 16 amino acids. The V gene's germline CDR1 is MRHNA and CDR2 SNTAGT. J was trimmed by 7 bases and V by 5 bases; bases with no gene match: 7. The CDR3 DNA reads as TGTGCCAGCAGTATTTCCGGGACTAGCGGGAGTAATGAGCAGTTCTTC. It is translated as CASSISGTSGSNEQFF.

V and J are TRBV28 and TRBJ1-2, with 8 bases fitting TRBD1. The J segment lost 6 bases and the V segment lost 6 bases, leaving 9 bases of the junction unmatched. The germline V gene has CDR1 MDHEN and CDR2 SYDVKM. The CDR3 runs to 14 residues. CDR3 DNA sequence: TGTGCCAGCAGACCAACAGGGGGGGCGGATGGCTACACCTTC. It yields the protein CASRPTGGADGYTF.

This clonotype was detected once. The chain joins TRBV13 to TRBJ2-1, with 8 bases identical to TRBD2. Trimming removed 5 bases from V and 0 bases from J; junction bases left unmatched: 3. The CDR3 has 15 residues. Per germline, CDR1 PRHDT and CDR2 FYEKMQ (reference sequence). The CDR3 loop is CASSLSGNSYNEQFF. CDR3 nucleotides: TGTGCCAGCAGCCTTAGCGGGAACTCCTACAATGAGCAGTTCTTC. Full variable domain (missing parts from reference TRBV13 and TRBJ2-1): AAGVIQSPRHLIKEKRETATLKCYPIPRHDTVYWYQQGPGQDPQFLISFYEKMQSDKGSIPDRFSAQQFSDYHSELNMSSLELGDSALYFCASSLSGNSYNEQFFGPGTRLTVL.

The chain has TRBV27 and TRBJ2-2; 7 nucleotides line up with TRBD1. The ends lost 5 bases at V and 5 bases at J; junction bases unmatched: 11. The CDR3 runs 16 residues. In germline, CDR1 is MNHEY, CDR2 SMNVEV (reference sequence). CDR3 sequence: CASSPSRVQGTGELFF. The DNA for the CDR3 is TGTGCCAGCAGTCCCTCCCGGGTACAGGGGACCGGGGAGCTGTTTTTT.

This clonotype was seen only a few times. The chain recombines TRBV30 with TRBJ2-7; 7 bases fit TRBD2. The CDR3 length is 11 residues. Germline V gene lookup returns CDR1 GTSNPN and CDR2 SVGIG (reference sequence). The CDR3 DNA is TGTGCTTCGGCTAGCGGCTACGAGCAGTACTTC. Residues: CASASGYEQYF.

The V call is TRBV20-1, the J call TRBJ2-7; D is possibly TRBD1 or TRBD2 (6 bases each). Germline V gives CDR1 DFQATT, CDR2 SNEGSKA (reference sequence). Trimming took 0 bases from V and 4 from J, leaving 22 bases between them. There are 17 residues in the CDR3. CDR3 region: CSARDLSPGAITYEQYF. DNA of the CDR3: TGCAGTGCTAGAGATCTTTCCCCGGGGGCCATCACTTACGAGCAGTACTTC.

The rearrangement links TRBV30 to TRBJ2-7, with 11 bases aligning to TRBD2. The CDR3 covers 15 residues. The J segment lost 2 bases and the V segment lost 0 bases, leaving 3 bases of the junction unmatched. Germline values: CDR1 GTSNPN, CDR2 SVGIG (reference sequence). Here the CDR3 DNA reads TGTGCCTGGAGTGTAACTAGCGGGAGTACCTACGAGCAGTACTTC. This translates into CAWSVTSGSTYEQYF.

For the CDR3, the DNA is TGTGCCAGCAGTTTAACCACAGGGGGCTTTGGAGAGACCCAGTACTTC. This sequence encodes CASSLTTGGFGETQYF. The V and J genes are TRBV27 and TRBJ2-5, with 9 bases identical to TRBD1. This CDR3 has 16 residues. Germline V lookup: CDR1 MNHEY, CDR2 SMNVEV (reference sequence). V shed 2 bases and J 4 bases; nucleotides not matched to a gene: 8.

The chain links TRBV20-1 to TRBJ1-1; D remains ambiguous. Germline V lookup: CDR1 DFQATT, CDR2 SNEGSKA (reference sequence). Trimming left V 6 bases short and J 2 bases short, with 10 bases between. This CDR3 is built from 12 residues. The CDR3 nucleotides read TGCAGTGCCATAGTCTACAACACTGAAGCTTTCTTT. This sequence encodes CSAIVYNTEAFF.

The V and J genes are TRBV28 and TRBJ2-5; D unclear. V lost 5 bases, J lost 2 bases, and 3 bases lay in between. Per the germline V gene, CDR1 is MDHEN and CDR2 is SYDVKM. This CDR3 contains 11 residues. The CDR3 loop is CASSGQETQYF. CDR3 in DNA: TGTGCCAGCAGTGGACAAGAGACCCAGTACTTC. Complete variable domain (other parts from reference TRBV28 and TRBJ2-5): DVKVTQSSRYLVKRTGEKVFLECVQDMDHENMFWYRQDPGLGLRLIYFSYDVKMKEKGDIPEGYSVSREKKERFSLILESASTNQTSMYLCASSGQETQYFGPGTRLLVL.

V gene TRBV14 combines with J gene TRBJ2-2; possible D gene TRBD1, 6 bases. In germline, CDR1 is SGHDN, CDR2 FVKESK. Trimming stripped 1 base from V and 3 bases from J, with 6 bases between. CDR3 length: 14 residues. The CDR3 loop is CASSQGQDTGELFF. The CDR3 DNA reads TGTGCCAGCAGCCAAGGACAGGACACCGGGGAGCTGTTTTTT.

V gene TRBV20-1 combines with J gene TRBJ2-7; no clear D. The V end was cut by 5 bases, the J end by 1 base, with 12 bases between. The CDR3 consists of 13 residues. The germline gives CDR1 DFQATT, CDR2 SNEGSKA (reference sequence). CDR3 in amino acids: CSAPSVSSYEQYF. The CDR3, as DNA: TGCAGTGCTCCTTCCGTTTCGTCCTACGAGCAGTACTTC.

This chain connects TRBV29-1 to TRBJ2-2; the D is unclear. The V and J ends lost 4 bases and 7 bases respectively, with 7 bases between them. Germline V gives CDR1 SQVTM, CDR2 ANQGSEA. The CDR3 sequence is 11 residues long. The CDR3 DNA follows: TGCAGCGTTGTTTGGTTCGGGGAGCTGTTTTTT. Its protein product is CSVVWFGELFF.

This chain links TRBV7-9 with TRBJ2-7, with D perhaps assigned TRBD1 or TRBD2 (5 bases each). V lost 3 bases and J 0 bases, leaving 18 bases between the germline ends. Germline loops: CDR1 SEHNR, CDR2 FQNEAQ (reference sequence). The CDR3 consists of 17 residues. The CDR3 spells CASSFGAERRSSYEQYF. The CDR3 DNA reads TGTGCCAGCAGCTTCGGGGCGGAGCGCAGGAGCTCCTACGAGCAGTACTTC.

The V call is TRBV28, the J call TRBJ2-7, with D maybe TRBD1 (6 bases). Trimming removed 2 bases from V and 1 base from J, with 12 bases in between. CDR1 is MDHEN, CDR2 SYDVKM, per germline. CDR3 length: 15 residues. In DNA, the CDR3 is TGTGCCAGCAGTTTACCAGGGGACATATCCTACGAGCAGTACTTC. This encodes CASSLPGDISYEQYF. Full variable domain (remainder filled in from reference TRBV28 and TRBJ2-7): DVKVTQSSRYLVKRTGEKVFLECVQDMDHENMFWYRQDPGLGLRLIYFSYDVKMKEKGDIPEGYSVSREKKERFSLILESASTNQTSMYLCASSLPGDISYEQYFGPGTRLTVT.

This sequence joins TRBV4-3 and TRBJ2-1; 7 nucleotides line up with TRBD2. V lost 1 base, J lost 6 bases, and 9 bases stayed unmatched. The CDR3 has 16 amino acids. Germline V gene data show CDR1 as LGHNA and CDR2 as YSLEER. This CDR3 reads CASSQAGGGGGNEQFF. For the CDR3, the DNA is TGCGCCAGCAGCCAAGCGGGAGGAGGTGGTGGCAATGAGCAGTTCTTC.

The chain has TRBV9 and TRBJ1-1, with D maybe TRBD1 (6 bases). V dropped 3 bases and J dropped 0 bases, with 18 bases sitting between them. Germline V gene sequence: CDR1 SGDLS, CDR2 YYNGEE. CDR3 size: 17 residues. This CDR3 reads CASSEDSKFPMNTEAFF. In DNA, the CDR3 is TGTGCCAGCAGCGAGGACAGCAAGTTTCCCATGAACACTGAAGCTTTCTTT.

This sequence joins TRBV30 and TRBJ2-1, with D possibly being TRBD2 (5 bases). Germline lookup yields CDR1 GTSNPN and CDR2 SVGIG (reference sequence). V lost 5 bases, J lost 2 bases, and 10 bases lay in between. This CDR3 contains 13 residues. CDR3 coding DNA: TGTGCCTGGGCGGGTTGGACCTACAATGAGCAGTTCTTC. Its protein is CAWAGWTYNEQFF. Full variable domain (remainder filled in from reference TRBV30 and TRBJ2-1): SQTIHQWPATLVQPVGSPLSLECTVEGTSNPNLYWYRQAAGRGLQLLFYSVGIGQISSEVPQNLSASRPQDRQFILSSKKLLLSDSGFYLCAWAGWTYNEQFFGPGTRLTVL.

The CDR3 loop reads CASSSSPGLASYEQYF. Written as DNA, the CDR3 is TGTGCCAGCAGCTCATCTCCGGGACTAGCGTCCTACGAGCAGTACTTC. The chain couples TRBV9 to TRBJ2-7; TRBD2 aligns across 10 bases. Per the germline V gene, CDR1 is SGDLS and CDR2 is YYNGEE. Trimming took 4 bases from V and 1 from J; bases not matched to a gene: 8. This CDR3 has 16 residues. Full variable domain (outside the CDR3, taken from reference TRBV9 and TRBJ2-7): DSGVTQTPKHLITATGQRVTLRCSPRSGDLSVYWYQQSLDQGLQFLIQYYNGEERAKGNILERFSAQQFPDLHSELNLSSLELGDSALYFCASSSSPGLASYEQYFGPGTRLTVT.

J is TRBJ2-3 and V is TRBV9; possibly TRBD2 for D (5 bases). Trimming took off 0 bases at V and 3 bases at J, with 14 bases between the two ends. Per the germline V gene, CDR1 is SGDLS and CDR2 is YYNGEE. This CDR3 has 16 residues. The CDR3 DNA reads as TGTGCCAGCAGCGTAGCTCCCGGGAATGGGACAGATACGCAGTATTTT. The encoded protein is CASSVAPGNGTDTQYF.